These T cell receptor beta chains were read from a single sample in a study of OX40 agonist ivuxolimab in advanced cancers. Profiled with immunoSEQ multiplex PCR; TCRdb holds only in-frame clones, not every one. This sample has 70,000 to 95,000 clones, with around four fifths found just once. Specimen: CD4+ or CD8+ T cells sorted from blood, collected in a trial of the OX40 agonist ivuxolimab. The receptor source for this set is an adult with an advanced solid tumor such as melanoma, head and neck, liver or kidney cancer. Both conserved end residues are part of each CDR3. The D gene is left open where the match is weak. Expanded clones are given a class, and other clones once, few, many or no size at all.

-	TRBJ2-7	-	TRBV9	TGTGCCAGCAGCGTAGGTGGGGCCGCCTACGAGCAGTACTTC	CASSVGGAAYEQYF
-	TRBJ1-1	-	TRBV28	TGTGCCAGCAGTTATAGGGGGACTGAAGCTTTCTTT	CASSYRGTEAFF
TRBD1	TRBJ2-5	-	TRBV12-5	TGTGCTAGTGGTTCCACGGGGACAGGGGGCGAGACCCAGTACTTC	CASGSTGTGGETQYF
-	TRBJ2-5	-	TRBV27	TGTGCCAGCAGTTTATTGTACCAAGAGACCCAGTACTTC	CASSLLYQETQYF
-	TRBJ1-4	-	TRBV10-1	TGCGCCAGCAGTGAGGATGCTAATGAAAAACTGTTTTTT	CASSEDANEKLFF
-	TRBJ2-7	-	TRBV6-5	TGTGCCAGCACGCCGTCGGGGGCGCAGACCTACGAGCAGTACTTC	CASTPSGAQTYEQYF
TRBD2	TRBJ2-5	-	TRBV5-1	TGCGCCAGCAGCCCCCCGGTTGCGGGGGAAGAGACCCAGTACTTC	CASSPPVAGEETQYF
-	TRBJ2-7	-	TRBV25-1	TGTGCCAGCAGTGAATTGGCAGGGGTAACCTACGAGCAGTACTTC	CASSELAGVTYEQYF
-	TRBJ1-5	-	TRBV6-1	TGTGCCAGCAGTGAAGGGGCAGGGTCTGGCAATCAGCCCCAGCATTTT	CASSEGAGSGNQPQHF
TRBD1	TRBJ2-1	-	TRBV7-3	TGTGCCAGCAGCTTACAGGGACAGGGTGGCTTCGATGAGCAGTTCTTC	CASSLQGQGGFDEQFF
-	TRBJ2-7	-	TRBV2	TGTGCCAGCACACCAAAACCAAGCGCCTACGAGCAGTACTTC	CASTPKPSAYEQYF
-	TRBJ1-2	-	TRBV9	TGTGCCAGCAGCACAAGTCCCTATGGCTACACCTTC	CASSTSPYGYTF
-	TRBJ1-1	-	TRBV18	TGTGCCAGCTCACCACCGGTAGGAAACACTGAAGCTTTCTTT	CASSPPVGNTEAFF
TRBD2	TRBJ2-5	-	TRBV6-8	TGTGCCAGCAGTTACGGGGGGGTGAGGTCAGAGACCCAGTACTTC	CASSYGGVRSETQYF
-	TRBJ2-1	-	TRBV9	TGTGCCAGCCGGGCGGGGGCCTCCTACAATGAGCAGTTCTTC	CASRAGASYNEQFF
-	TRBJ2-4	-	TRBV19	TGTGCCAGTAGTCCTGACATCCGAGGGACCAAAAACATTCAGTACTTC	CASSPDIRGTKNIQYF
-	TRBJ2-3	-	TRBV10-3	TGTGCCATCAGTGAGTCTTACAGGAACACAGATACGCAGTATTTT	CAISESYRNTDTQYF
TRBD2	TRBJ2-2	-	TRBV30	TGTGCCTGGAGTTTGGATAGCGGGAGAACCGGGGAGCTGTTTTTT	CAWSLDSGRTGELFF
TRBD2	TRBJ2-5	-	TRBV5-1	TGCGCCAGCAGTTTAGGTAGCGGGGGGCAACAAGAGACCCAGTACTTC	CASSLGSGGQQETQYF
-	TRBJ2-7	-	TRBV27	TGTGCCAGCCCCTTTGCGTCCCGCTACGAGCAGTACTTC	CASPFASRYEQYF
-	TRBJ2-1	-	TRBV9	TGTGCCAGCAGCGTAGCTGGGGACTCCTACAATGAGCAGTTCTTC	CASSVAGDSYNEQFF
TRBD1	TRBJ1-1	few	TRBV18	TGTGCCAGCTCACAGGCACAGCAGGGGGAGGCTTTCTTT	CASSQAQQGEAFF
-	TRBJ2-3	-	TRBV10-1	TGCGCCAGCAGTGACGGACCGAGCACAGATACGCAGTATTTT	CASSDGPSTDTQYF
TRBD1	TRBJ2-7	-	TRBV7-7	TGTGCTAGCAGCCCAGGGACAGGGCGGCGGTACGAGCAGTACTTC	CASSPGTGRRYEQYF
TRBD1	TRBJ1-2	-	TRBV2	TGTGCCAGCAGGGGGACAGCCCCTATATCCCCCCGCACCTTC	CASRGTAPISPRTF
-	TRBJ2-1	-	TRBV4-3	TGCGCCAGCAGCCAAGATTTCAGGGAGCAGTTCTTC	CASSQDFREQFF
TRBD1	TRBJ1-1	once	TRBV19	TGTGCCAGTAGTATAGATCAAGGGGACAGGAACACTGAAGCTTTCTTT	CASSIDQGDRNTEAFF
-	TRBJ1-3	-	TRBV18	TGTGCCAGCTCACCACAGGCGGGACAACTAAACACCATATATTTT	CASSPQAGQLNTIYF
-	TRBJ1-2	-	TRBV5-4	TGTGCCAGCACTTTGGGAGGGGCGGGGTATGGCTACACCTTC	CASTLGGAGYGYTF
-	TRBJ2-1	-	TRBV15	TGTGCCACCAGCGGGAAAAAGTTGGGGGCGAACAATGAGCAGTTCTTC	CATSGKKLGANNEQFF
-	TRBJ2-5	-	TRBV14	TGTGCCAGCAGCCAAGGGCTAGGAAGGCAAGAGACCCAGTACTTC	CASSQGLGRQETQYF
-	TRBJ2-2	-	TRBV11-2	TGTGCCAGCAGCTTAGCCAGGAACACCGGGGAGCTGTTTTTT	CASSLARNTGELFF
TRBD1	TRBJ1-6	-	TRBV27	TGTGCCAGCAGTCGAGGGACAGGGGTATCACCCCTCCACTTT	CASSRGTGVSPLHF
TRBD2	TRBJ2-5	-	TRBV9	TGTGCCAGCAGCGAACTAGCGGGAGTGGAGACCCAGTACTTC	CASSELAGVETQYF
-	TRBJ1-2	-	TRBV6-1	TGTGCCAGCAGTGAAAATCCCAGTAAATCGTCAGTTGGCTATGGCTACACCTTC	CASSENPSKSSVGYGYTF
-	TRBJ2-1	-	TRBV5-1	TGCGCCAGCAGCTTCAGGACGCGTCTCGGGTACAATGAGCAGTTCTTC	CASSFRTRLGYNEQFF
-	TRBJ2-1	few	TRBV6-5	TGTGCCAGCAGTTCCAACAATGAGCAGTTCTTC	CASSSNNEQFF
-	TRBJ1-5	-	TRBV25-1	TGTGCCAGCAGCCTCGTTACCCAGCCCCAGCATTTT	CASSLVTQPQHF
TRBD2	TRBJ2-7	-	TRBV6-1	TGTGCCAGCAGGGCACCGGGGGGCTACGAGCAGTACTTC	CASRAPGGYEQYF
TRBD1	TRBJ1-2	-	TRBV30	TGTGCCTGGAAACAGGGGGAAAACTATGGCTACACCTTC	CAWKQGENYGYTF
-	TRBJ1-1	-	TRBV7-9	TGTGCCAGCGGGACGTTGAACACTGAAGCTTTCTTT	CASGTLNTEAFF
-	TRBJ2-5	-	TRBV7-8	TGTGCCAGCAGCTTAGGCCAGACGGGGATCGAGACCCAGTACTTC	CASSLGQTGIETQYF
-	TRBJ2-1	-	TRBV2	TGTGCCAGCAGCCTATTAAGGAATGAGCAGTTCTTC	CASSLLRNEQFF
-	TRBJ1-1	-	TRBV2	TGTGCCAGCAGTGAAGTCCTTGGGGGGTCCGCTGAAGCTTTCTTT	CASSEVLGGSAEAFF
TRBD2	TRBJ2-7	-	TRBV19	TGTGCCAGTAGTTTACAAGCGGGGGAGCACTACGAGCAGTACTTC	CASSLQAGEHYEQYF
TRBD1	TRBJ1-5	-	TRBV30	TGTGCCTGGAGCCCGGGACAGGGGATCCTTAGCAATCAGCCCCAGCATTTT	CAWSPGQGILSNQPQHF
-	TRBJ1-4	-	TRBV2	TGTGCCAGCAGTGGGCCCTTCGAAAAACTGTTTTTT	CASSGPFEKLFF